Here is one T cell receptor beta chain with its context. The assay was immunoSEQ multiplex PCR, and TCRdb's table has in-frame clones only and misses some. The table has tens of thousands of clones, around 84% seen once. The source of the sample is a study of radiotherapy plus CTLA-4 blockade in lung cancer. The CDR3 is 14 residues long. Germline CDR1 and CDR2: KGHSY and FQNENV. The germline V and J ends were trimmed by 2 bases and 4 bases, with 10 bases remaining between them. The sequenced sample was peripheral blood, obtained from a patient treated with radiotherapy plus ipilimumab. The receptor comes from a human donor with non-small cell lung cancer who had stable disease on radiotherapy plus ipilimumab. This sequence joins TRBV16 and TRBJ2-3; the D gene could be TRBD1 or TRBD2 (5 bases each). CDR3 nucleotides: TGTGCCAGCAGCCAAGGAAGGGGACCAGATACGCAGTATTTT. Encoded protein: CASSQGRGPDTQYF.